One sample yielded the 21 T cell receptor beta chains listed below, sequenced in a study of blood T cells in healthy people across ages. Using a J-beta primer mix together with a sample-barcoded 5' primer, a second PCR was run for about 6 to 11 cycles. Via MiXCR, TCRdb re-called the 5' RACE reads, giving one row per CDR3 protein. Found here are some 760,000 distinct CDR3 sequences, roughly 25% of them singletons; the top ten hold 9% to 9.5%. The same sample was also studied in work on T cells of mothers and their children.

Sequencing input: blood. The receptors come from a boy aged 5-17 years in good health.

CDR3 coding DNA: TGTGCCAGCAGAGAGGGTGTAACGCGGGAGACCCAGTACTTC. It yields the protein CASREGVTRETQYF. The V call is TRBV7-9, the J call TRBJ2-5; D possibly corresponds to TRBD2 (5 bases). This CDR3 is 14 amino acids long. CDR1 and CDR2 (germline): SEHNR, FQNEAQ (reference sequence). V lost 6 bases to trimming and J lost 5 bases, with 16 bases between them.

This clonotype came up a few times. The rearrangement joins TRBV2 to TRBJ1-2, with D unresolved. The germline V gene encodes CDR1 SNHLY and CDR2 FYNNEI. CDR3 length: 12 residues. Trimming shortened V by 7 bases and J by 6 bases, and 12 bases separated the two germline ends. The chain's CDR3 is CASIGGGNGYTF. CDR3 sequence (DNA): TGTGCCAGCATAGGTGGAGGCAATGGCTACACCTTC.

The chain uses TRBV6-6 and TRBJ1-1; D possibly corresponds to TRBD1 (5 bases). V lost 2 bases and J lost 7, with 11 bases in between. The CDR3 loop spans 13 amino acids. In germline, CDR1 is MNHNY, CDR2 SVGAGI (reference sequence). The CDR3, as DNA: TGTGCCAGCAGTTACGAGGTGGGGCTTGAAGCTTTCTTT. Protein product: CASSYEVGLEAFF.

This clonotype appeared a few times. The CDR3 nucleotides are TGCAGTGCAACGGGGGTCTTCGGAGAGACCCAGTACTTC. Its protein product is CSATGVFGETQYF. The V call is TRBV20-1, the J call TRBJ2-5, with D perhaps TRBD2 (6 bases). The CDR3 runs 13 residues. Germline assignment: CDR1 DFQATT and CDR2 SNEGSKA (reference sequence). Between the trimmed V and J ends, which lost 6 bases and 4 bases, there was a span of 15 bases.

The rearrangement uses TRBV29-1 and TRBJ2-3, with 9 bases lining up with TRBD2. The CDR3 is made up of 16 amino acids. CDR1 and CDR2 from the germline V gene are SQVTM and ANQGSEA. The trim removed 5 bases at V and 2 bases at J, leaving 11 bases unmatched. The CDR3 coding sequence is TGCAGCGTTATCGGGACTAGCCGGGGGAACACAGATACGCAGTATTTT. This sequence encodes CSVIGTSRGNTDTQYF.

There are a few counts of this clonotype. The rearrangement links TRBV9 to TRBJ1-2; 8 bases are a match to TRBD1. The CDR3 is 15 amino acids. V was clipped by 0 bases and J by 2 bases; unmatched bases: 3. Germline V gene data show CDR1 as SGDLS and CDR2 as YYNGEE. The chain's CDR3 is CASSVGSGGNYGYTF. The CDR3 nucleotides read TGTGCCAGCAGCGTAGGATCAGGGGGCAACTATGGCTACACCTTC.

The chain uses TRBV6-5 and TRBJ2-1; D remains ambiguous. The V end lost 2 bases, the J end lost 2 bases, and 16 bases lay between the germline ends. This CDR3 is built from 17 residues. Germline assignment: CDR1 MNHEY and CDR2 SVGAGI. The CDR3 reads CASSYLRGIGTYNEQFF. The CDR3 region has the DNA TGTGCCAGCAGTTACCTCCGAGGAATAGGAACCTACAATGAGCAGTTCTTC.

CDR3 amino acids: CASSYWGVEGETQYF. CDR3 bases: TGTGCCAGCAGTTATTGGGGGGTAGAGGGAGAGACCCAGTACTTC. The chain links TRBV6-5 to TRBJ2-5; TRBD2 is a possible D gene (6 bases). Per germline, CDR1 MNHEY and CDR2 SVGAGI. The germline V and J ends were trimmed by 3 bases and 4 bases, with 15 bases remaining between them. CDR3 size: 15 residues.

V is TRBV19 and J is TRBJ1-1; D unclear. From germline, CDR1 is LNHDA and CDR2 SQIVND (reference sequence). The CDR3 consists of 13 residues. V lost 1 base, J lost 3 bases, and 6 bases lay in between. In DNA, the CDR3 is TGTGCCAGTAGTATAGGGCCGGACACTGAAGCTTTCTTT. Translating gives CASSIGPDTEAFF.

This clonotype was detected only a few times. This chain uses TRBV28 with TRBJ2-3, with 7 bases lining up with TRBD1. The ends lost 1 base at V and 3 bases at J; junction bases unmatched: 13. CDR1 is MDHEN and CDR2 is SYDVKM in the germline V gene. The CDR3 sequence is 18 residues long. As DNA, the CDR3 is TGTGCCAGCAGTTTATCTATCGGGACAGACGAAAATACAGATACGCAGTATTTT. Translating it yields CASSLSIGTDENTDTQYF.

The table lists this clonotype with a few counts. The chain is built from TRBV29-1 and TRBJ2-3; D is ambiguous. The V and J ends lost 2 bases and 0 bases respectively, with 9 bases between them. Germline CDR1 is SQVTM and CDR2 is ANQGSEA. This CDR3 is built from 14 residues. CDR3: CSVETKTSTDTQYF. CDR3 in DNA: TGCAGCGTTGAAACTAAAACTAGCACAGATACGCAGTATTTT.

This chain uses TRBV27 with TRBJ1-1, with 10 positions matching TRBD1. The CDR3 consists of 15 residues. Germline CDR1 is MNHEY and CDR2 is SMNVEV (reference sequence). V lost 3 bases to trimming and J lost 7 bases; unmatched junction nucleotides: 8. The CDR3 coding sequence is TGTGCCAGCAGTTTGTCGTTCAGGACAGGGGGTGAAGCTTTCTTT. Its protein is CASSLSFRTGGEAFF.

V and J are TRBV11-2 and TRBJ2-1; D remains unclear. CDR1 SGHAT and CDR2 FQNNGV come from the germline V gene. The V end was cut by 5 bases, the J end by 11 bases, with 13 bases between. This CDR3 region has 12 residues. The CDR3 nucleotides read TGTGCCAGCAGCCCGGCCGGCTACCAGCAGTTCTTC. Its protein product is CASSPAGYQQFF.

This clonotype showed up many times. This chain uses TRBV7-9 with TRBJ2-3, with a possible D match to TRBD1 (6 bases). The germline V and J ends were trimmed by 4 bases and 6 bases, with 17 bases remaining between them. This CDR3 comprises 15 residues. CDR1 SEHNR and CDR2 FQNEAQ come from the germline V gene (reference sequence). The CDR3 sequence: CASSSTGPGRDTQYF. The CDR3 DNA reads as TGTGCCAGCAGCTCGACAGGACCAGGGCGGGATACGCAGTATTTT. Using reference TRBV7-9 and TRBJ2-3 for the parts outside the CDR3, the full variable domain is DTGVSQNPRHKITKRGQNVTFRCDPISEHNRLYWYRQTLGQGPEFLTYFQNEAQLEKSRLLSDRFSAERPKGSFSTLEIQRTEQGDSAMYLCASSSTGPGRDTQYFGPGTRLTVL.

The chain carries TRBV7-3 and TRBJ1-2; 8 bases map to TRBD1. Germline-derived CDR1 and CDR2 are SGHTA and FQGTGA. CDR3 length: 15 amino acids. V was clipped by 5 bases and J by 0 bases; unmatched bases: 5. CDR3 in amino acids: CASSLGQGSNYGYTF. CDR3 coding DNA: TGTGCCAGCAGCCTAGGACAGGGCTCTAACTATGGCTACACCTTC.

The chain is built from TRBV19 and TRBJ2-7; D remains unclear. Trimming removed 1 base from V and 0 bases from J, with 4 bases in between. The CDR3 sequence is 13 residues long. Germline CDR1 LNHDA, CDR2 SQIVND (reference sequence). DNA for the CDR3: TGTGCCAGTAGTATAGGTTTCTCCTACGAGCAGTACTTC. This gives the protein CASSIGFSYEQYF.

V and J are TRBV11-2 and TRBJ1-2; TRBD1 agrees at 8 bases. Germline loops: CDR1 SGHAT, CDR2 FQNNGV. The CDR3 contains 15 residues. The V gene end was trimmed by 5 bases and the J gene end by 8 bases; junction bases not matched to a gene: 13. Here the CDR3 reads CASSTPGGAKEGYTF. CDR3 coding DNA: TGTGCCAGCAGCACCCCAGGGGGCGCAAAGGAAGGCTACACCTTC.

The CDR3 loop is CASSETSSGTQYF. In DNA, the CDR3 is TGTGCCAGCAGTGAGACGAGCTCGGGGACCCAGTACTTC. The rearrangement links TRBV9 to TRBJ2-5; D is undetermined. This CDR3 has 13 amino acids. V was pared by 5 bases and J by 7 bases, with 15 bases between. CDR1 is SGDLS, CDR2 YYNGEE, per germline.

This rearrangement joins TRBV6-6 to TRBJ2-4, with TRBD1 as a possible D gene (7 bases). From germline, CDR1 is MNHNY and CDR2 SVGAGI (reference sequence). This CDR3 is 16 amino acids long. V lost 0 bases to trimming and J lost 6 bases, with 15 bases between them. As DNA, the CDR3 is TGTGCCAGCAGTTACTCCGGTGGCAGGGGGGTAAACATTCAGTACTTC. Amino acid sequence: CASSYSGGRGVNIQYF.

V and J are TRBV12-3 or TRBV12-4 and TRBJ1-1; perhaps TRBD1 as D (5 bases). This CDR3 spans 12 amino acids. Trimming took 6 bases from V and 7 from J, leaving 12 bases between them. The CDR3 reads CASSRGSLEAFF. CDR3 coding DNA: TGTGCCAGCAGCCGGGGCTCGCTTGAAGCTTTCTTT.

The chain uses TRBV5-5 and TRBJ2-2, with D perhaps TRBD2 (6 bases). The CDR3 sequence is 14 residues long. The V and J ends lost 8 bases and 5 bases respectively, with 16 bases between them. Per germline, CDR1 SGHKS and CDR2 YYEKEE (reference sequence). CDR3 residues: CASILGGLTGELFF. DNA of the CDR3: TGTGCCAGTATACTGGGGGGTTTAACCGGGGAGCTGTTTTTT. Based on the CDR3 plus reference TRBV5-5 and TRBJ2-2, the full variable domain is DAGVTQSPTHLIKTRGQQVTLRCSPISGHKSVSWYQQVLGQGPQFIFQYYEKEERGRGNFPDRFSARQFPNYSSELNVNALLLGDSALYLCASILGGLTGELFFGEGSRLTVL.